Below, 14 T cell receptor beta chains from the same sample are listed, as sequenced in a study of T cell changes during pregnancy in multiple sclerosis. Only in-frame clones appear in the TCRdb table, and some are missing; sequencing was by immunoSEQ multiplex PCR. The sample shows 49,000 or so clones, 92% of them seen only once. The material sequenced was peripheral blood, taken in the third trimester of pregnancy. Receptors were obtained from a female donor with multiple sclerosis, enrolled in a pregnancy study.

This rearrangement joins TRBV9 to TRBJ2-2; 7 nucleotides match TRBD2. The CDR3 is 18 residues long. CDR1 and CDR2 from the germline V gene are SGDLS and YYNGEE. Losses at the gene ends were 0 bases for V and 1 base for J; bases not matched to a gene: 9. CDR3 residues: CASSVDIRLAENTGELFF. DNA for the CDR3: TGTGCCAGCAGCGTAGATATCCGGCTAGCGGAGAACACCGGGGAGCTGTTTTTT.

The CDR3 reads CASSPLLGSGRARDTQYF. The DNA of the CDR3 is TGTGCCAGCAGTCCCCTTTTGGGTAGCGGGAGGGCCAGGGATACGCAGTATTTT. The chain carries TRBV28 and TRBJ2-3; 11 bases align to TRBD2. The germline V gene encodes CDR1 MDHEN and CDR2 SYDVKM. Germline trimming cut 5 bases from V and 6 bases from J; bases unmatched to any gene: 16. The CDR3 consists of 18 residues.

The chain is built from TRBV5-1 and TRBJ1-2, with 11 nucleotides matching TRBD1. The CDR3 is 17 residues long. J was trimmed by 8 bases and V by 1 base; bases with no gene match: 13. Germline V gives CDR1 SGHRS, CDR2 YFSETQ. CDR3 amino acids: CASSLFRPGTGGRGYTF. In DNA form, the CDR3 reads TGCGCCAGCAGCTTGTTCCGTCCCGGGACAGGGGGTCGAGGCTACACCTTC.

The chain couples TRBV6-6 to TRBJ1-4, with a weak D call TRBD1 (5 bases). V lost 0 bases and J lost 8, with 10 bases in between. The CDR3 is 14 residues long. In germline, CDR1 is MNHNY, CDR2 SVGAGI (reference sequence). The DNA of the CDR3 is TGTGCCAGCAGTTACTCAGACAGTGGGGAAAAACTGTTTTTT. Its protein is CASSYSDSGEKLFF.

The rearrangement joins TRBV19 to TRBJ2-1, with 14 bases aligning to TRBD2. The V segment lost 5 bases and the J segment 9 bases; nucleotides outside the gene matches: 15. The length of the CDR3 is 18 residues. CDR1 is LNHDA and CDR2 is SQIVND in the germline V gene (reference sequence). CDR3 protein: CASSLNHRLAGGPGEQFF. The CDR3 DNA is TGTGCCAGTAGTCTCAACCACAGACTAGCGGGAGGGCCGGGTGAGCAGTTCTTC.

The chain couples TRBV2 to TRBJ1-5; D possibly corresponds to TRBD1 (5 bases). There are 14 residues in the CDR3. With 4 bases removed from V and 0 bases from J, the gap between germline ends came to 7 bases. Germline assignment: CDR1 SNHLY and CDR2 FYNNEI. In nucleotides, the CDR3 is TGTGCCAGCAGTGGACAGCTTAGCAATCAGCCCCAGCATTTT. Encoded protein: CASSGQLSNQPQHF.

With respect to this clone: This sample also contains other DNA sequences that code for the same CDR3. The genes are TRBV5-1 and TRBJ2-7, with D maybe TRBD2 (6 bases). The V end was cut by 3 bases, the J end by 4 bases, with 11 bases between. Germline values: CDR1 SGHRS, CDR2 YFSETQ. The CDR3 contains 13 residues. The CDR3 region is CASSSGLSYEQYF. DNA of the CDR3: TGCGCCAGCAGCTCAGGACTATCGTACGAGCAGTACTTC.

The chain joins TRBV7-2 to TRBJ2-1; 8 nucleotides agree with TRBD2. Germline trimming cut 2 bases from V and 2 bases from J; bases unmatched to any gene: 11. The CDR3 contains 18 residues. Germline CDR1 and CDR2: SGHTA and FQGNSA. CDR3: CASSLTPSAGVAYNEQFF. The CDR3 DNA reads TGTGCCAGCAGCTTAACTCCCTCAGCGGGAGTTGCCTACAATGAGCAGTTCTTC. Based on the CDR3 plus reference TRBV7-2 and TRBJ2-1, the full variable domain is GAGVSQSPSNKVTEKGKDVELRCDPISGHTALYWYRQSLGQGLEFLIYFQGNSAPDKSGLPSDRFSAERTGGSVSTLTIQRTQQEDSAVYLCASSLTPSAGVAYNEQFFGPGTRLTVL.

This chain joins TRBV7-8 and TRBJ2-5, with 8 bases lining up with TRBD2. Per germline, CDR1 SGHVS and CDR2 FQNEAQ. The CDR3 totals 15 residues. V trimming: 2 bases; J trimming: 5 bases; junction bases outside the gene matches: 7. The CDR3 DNA reads TGTGCCAGCAGCTTATTAGGCGGGGGGCGGGAGACCCAGTACTTC. This codes for CASSLLGGGRETQYF. The full variable domain, completed using reference TRBV7-8 and TRBJ2-5, is GAGVSQSPRYKVAKRGQDVALRCDPISGHVSLFWYQQALGQGPEFLTYFQNEAQLDKSGLPSDRFFAERPEGSVSTLKIQRTQQEDSAVYLCASSLLGGGRETQYFGPGTRLLVL.

The V call is TRBV19, the J call TRBJ2-2, with 9 bases fitting TRBD2. Trimming took 4 bases from V and 2 from J; bases not matched to a gene: 2. Germline assignment: CDR1 LNHDA and CDR2 SQIVND (reference sequence). This CDR3 is 15 amino acids long. This CDR3 reads CASSTSGVNTGELFF. The CDR3 nucleotides read TGTGCCAGTAGTACTAGCGGGGTAAACACCGGGGAGCTGTTTTTT.

There are a few counts of this clone. V gene TRBV5-6 combines with J gene TRBJ1-5, with a weak D call TRBD1 (5 bases). Trimming cost V 4 bases and J 0 bases, with 11 bases left between them. CDR1 is SGHDT and CDR2 is YYEEEE in the germline V gene. The CDR3 spans 15 residues. In DNA, the CDR3 is TGTGCCAGCAGCCCAGGGCGTTATAGCAATCAGCCCCAGCATTTT. It translates to CASSPGRYSNQPQHF.

This clone appeared once. The chain links TRBV28 to TRBJ2-7; 11 positions match TRBD1. The CDR3 runs to 16 residues. The V gene's germline CDR1 is MDHEN and CDR2 SYDVKM. With 6 bases clipped from V and 0 bases from J, the junction kept 7 bases outside the gene matches. CDR3 in DNA: TGTGCCAGCAGAAACCCGGGACAGGGGGTCTCCTACGAGCAGTACTTC. It codes for CASRNPGQGVSYEQYF.

The chain recombines TRBV9 with TRBJ1-2; D perhaps matches TRBD1 (5 bases). There are 14 residues in the CDR3. V was clipped by 4 bases and J by 4 bases, with 14 bases between them. The germline gives CDR1 SGDLS, CDR2 YYNGEE. The CDR3 reads CASSPGRGFYGYTF. The CDR3, as DNA: TGTGCCAGCAGCCCTGGGAGGGGTTTCTATGGCTACACCTTC.

The chain recombines TRBV27 with TRBJ1-1; possibly TRBD1 for D (5 bases). Per the germline V gene, CDR1 is MNHEY and CDR2 is SMNVEV (reference sequence). Trimming pared 5 bases from V and 1 base from J, leaving 11 bases between. CDR3 length: 14 residues. CDR3 residues: CASSADMRNTEAFF. CDR3 DNA: TGTGCCAGCAGTGCGGACATGAGGAACACTGAAGCTTTCTTT.